These 3 T cell receptor beta chains share one sample of origin, sequenced in a study of cytomegalovirus exposure and HLA in healthy donors. Both 60 Vbeta primers and 13 Jbeta primers went into the PCR. Clones were sequenced by immunoSEQ multiplex PCR, and TCRdb holds only the in-frame ones, with some missing. The sample is made up of roughly 140,000 clones, and the top ten hold 0.75% to 1% of it. The sequencing sample was made of PBMCs. Source of these receptors: a male donor in good health and CMV-seronegative.

This sequence joins TRBV5-5 and TRBJ2-7; D possibly corresponds to TRBD2 (5 bases). Germline V gene data show CDR1 as SGHKS and CDR2 as YYEKEE (reference sequence). This CDR3 has 13 residues. V shed 5 bases and J shed 3 bases, with 12 bases lying between them. CDR3 nucleotide sequence: TGTGCCAGCAGATATGAGGGCAGCTACGAGCAGTACTTC. The encoded protein is CASRYEGSYEQYF.

This chain uses TRBV6-5 with TRBJ1-2; 9 nucleotides line up with TRBD1. The length of the CDR3 is 15 residues. Germline assignment: CDR1 MNHEY and CDR2 SVGAGI. J lost 5 bases, V lost 6 bases, and 10 bases had no gene match. In DNA form, the CDR3 reads TGTGCCAGCAGGATGACAGGGGGGGACGTATATGGCTACACCTTC. This gives the protein CASRMTGGDVYGYTF.

This rearrangement joins TRBV2 to TRBJ1-1, with TRBD1 as a possible D gene (6 bases). Trimming shortened V by 9 bases and J by 4 bases, and 15 bases separated the two germline ends. This CDR3 spans 13 amino acids. In germline, CDR1 is SNHLY, CDR2 FYNNEI. CDR3 sequence reads: CARNRETFTEAFF. The DNA of the CDR3 is TGTGCCAGAAACAGGGAGACGTTCACTGAAGCTTTCTTT.